The clone carrying this TCR beta chain occurred many times. Germline assignment: CDR1 LNHNV and CDR2 YYDKDF (reference sequence). With 0 bases clipped from V and 4 bases from J, the junction kept 3 bases outside the gene matches. The CDR3 runs to 15 residues. Time point meaning: longitudinal time-point 3. The entry originates in a study of neurological immune-mediated disorders. TCRdb passed the 5' RACE reads through MiXCR, listing each CDR3 protein once. The sample records some 80,000 distinct CDR3 sequences, about 4.5% being singletons. The TCR originated in a woman aged 55 to 70 with multiple sclerosis. The sample was PBMCs. The rearrangement uses TRBV15 and TRBJ1-2; 9 nucleotides match TRBD1. The CDR3 coding sequence is TGTGCCACCAGCAGAGAGGGGACAGGGATCTATGGCTACACCTTC. This encodes CATSREGTGIYGYTF.